A single sample gave rise to the 2 T cell receptor beta chains below, sequenced in a study of shared clonotypes between healthy human individuals. Generated by immunoSEQ multiplex PCR, the TCRdb table keeps only in-frame clones and is missing some. The table includes roughly 650,000 clones, about 96% detected once. Source material: naive CD4+ T cells sorted from blood. Subset specified: CD45RA+ positively selected. The receptors originated from a woman aged 25 to 45 in good health.

The chain joins TRBV29-1 to TRBJ2-5; no definite D call. The J call may be wrong; the DNA end is better matched by TRBJ2-7. Germline CDR1 SQVTM, CDR2 ANQGSEA. The CDR3 covers 12 residues. The CDR3 loop reads CSVGEYSYEQYF. CDR3 in DNA: TGCAGCGTTGGCGAATACTCCTACGAGCAGTACTTC.

Only one count was recorded for this clone. The gene calls are TRBV6-5 and TRBJ1-1; a weak D match, TRBD1 (5 bases). This CDR3 spans 14 amino acids. The germline V and J ends were trimmed by 7 bases and 4 bases, with 16 bases remaining between them. In germline, CDR1 is MNHEY, CDR2 SVGAGI. CDR3 protein: CASKPWDLRTEAFF. The CDR3 DNA reads as TGTGCCAGCAAACCCTGGGACCTCCGCACTGAAGCTTTCTTT.